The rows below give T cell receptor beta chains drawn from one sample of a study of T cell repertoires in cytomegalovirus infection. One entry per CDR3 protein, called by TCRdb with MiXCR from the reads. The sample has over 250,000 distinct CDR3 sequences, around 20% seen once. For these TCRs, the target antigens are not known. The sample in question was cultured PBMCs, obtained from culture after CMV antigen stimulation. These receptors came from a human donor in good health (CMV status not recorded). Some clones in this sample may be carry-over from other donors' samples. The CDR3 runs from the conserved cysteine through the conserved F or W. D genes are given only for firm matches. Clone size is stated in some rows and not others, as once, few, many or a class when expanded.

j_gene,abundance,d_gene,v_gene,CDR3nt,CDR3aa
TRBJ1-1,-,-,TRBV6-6,TGTGCCAGCAGTTACTCGCCCAGAAGGAGGACTGAAGCTTTCTTT,CASSYSPRRRTEAFF
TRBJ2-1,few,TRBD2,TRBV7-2,TGTGCCAGCAGCAAAACTAGCGGGGGCTCCTACAATGAGCAGTTCTTC,CASSKTSGGSYNEQFF
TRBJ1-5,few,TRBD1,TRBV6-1,TGTGCCAGCAGTGAAGACAGGGGAAGCAATCAGCCCCAGCATTTT,CASSEDRGSNQPQHF
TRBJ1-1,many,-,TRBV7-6,TGTGCCAGCAGCTTGGAGAGAGCGGACACTGAAGCTTTCTTT,CASSLERADTEAFF
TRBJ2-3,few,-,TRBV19,TGTGCCAGTAGTATCGGGACCGTACTCGTTTCCGATACGCAGTATTTT,CASSIGTVLVSDTQYF
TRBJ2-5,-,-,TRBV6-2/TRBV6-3,TGTGCCAGCACCGGGGGACTGTTGGAGACCCAGTACTTC,CASTGGLLETQYF
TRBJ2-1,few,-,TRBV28,TGTGCCAGCAGGGACCTACCCGGGACTCTCGTAAACAATGAGCAGTTCTTC,CASRDLPGTLVNNEQFF
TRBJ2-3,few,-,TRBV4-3,TGCGCCAGCAGCCAAGATCCCCCAGGGGTTGACACAGATACGCAGTATTTT,CASSQDPPGVDTDTQYF
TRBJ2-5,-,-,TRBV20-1,TGCAGTGCTAGAGATAAAGAGGGGATTCAAGAGACCCAGTACTTC,CSARDKEGIQETQYF
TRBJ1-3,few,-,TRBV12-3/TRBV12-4,TGTGCCAGCAGTTTTTCTACAAGAAACACCATATATTTT,CASSFSTRNTIYF
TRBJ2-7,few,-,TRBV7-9,TGTGCCAGCAGCTTAGGGAGACAGGCCTACGAGCAGTACTTC,CASSLGRQAYEQYF
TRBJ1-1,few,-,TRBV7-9,TGTGCCAGCAGCTCCAGCGTAGACAGAAAAGCTTTCTTT,CASSSSVDRKAFF
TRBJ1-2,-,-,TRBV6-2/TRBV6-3,TGTGCCAGCAGTTATGGACAGTTCTATGGCTACACCTTC,CASSYGQFYGYTF
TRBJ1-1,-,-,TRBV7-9,TGTGCCAGCACCCGCCTGGGGGACACTGAAGCTTTCTTT,CASTRLGDTEAFF
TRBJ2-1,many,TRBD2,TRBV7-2,TGTGCCAGCAGCCCACTAGCGGGACCCTACAATGAGCAGTTCTTC,CASSPLAGPYNEQFF
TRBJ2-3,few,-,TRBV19,TGTGCCAGTAGTATCGGGGATACGCAGTATTTT,CASSIGDTQYF
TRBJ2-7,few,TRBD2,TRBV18,TGTGCCAGCTCACAACTAGCGGGAGTTGGTACCTACGAGCAGTACTTC,CASSQLAGVGTYEQYF
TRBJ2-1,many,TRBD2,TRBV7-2,TGTGCCAGCAGCTTAGGGGAGGGTAGGAAGCAGTTCTTC,CASSLGEGRKQFF
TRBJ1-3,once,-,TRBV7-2,TGTGCCAGCAGCTCAGGGACTGGAAACACCATATATTTT,CASSSGTGNTIYF
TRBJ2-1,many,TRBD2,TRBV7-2,TGTGCCAGCAGCTTAGCGGTGGAGGGAAGCGGGAGGGCCAGTGAGCAGTTCTTC,CASSLAVEGSGRASEQFF
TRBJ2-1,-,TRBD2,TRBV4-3,TGCGCCAGCAGCCAGTACGCTAGCGGGAGCTCCTACAATGAGCAGTTCTTC,CASSQYASGSSYNEQFF
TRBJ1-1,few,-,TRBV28,TGTGCCAGCAGATCTCCAGGGGTGAACACTGAAGCTTTCTTT,CASRSPGVNTEAFF
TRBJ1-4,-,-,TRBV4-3,TGCGCCAGCAGCCAAACGCTTGATGAAAAACTGTTTTTT,CASSQTLDEKLFF
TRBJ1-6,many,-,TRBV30,TGTGCCTGGAGCGAGATGGACAGTTCACCCCTCCACTTT,CAWSEMDSSPLHF
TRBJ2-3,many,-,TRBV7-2,TGTGCCAGCAGCTTAGGGGTCGGGAGGGGGCGCACAGATACGCAGTATTTT,CASSLGVGRGRTDTQYF
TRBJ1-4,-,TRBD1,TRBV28,TGTGCCAGCAGTCCCCGACAGGGCGTAGGGGAAAAACTGTTTTTT,CASSPRQGVGEKLFF
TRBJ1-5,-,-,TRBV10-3,TGTGCCATCAGTGACTCGGATAGCAATCAGCCCCAGCATTTT,CAISDSDSNQPQHF
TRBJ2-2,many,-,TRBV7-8,TGTGCCAGCAGCTTAGCGGGCGGGGAGCTGTTTTTT,CASSLAGGELFF
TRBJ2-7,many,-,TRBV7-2,TGTGCCAGCAGCTTAGCGCTGGGTGCGAAGTCCTACGAGCAGTACTTC,CASSLALGAKSYEQYF
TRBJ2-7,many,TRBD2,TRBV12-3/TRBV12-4,TGTGCCAGCAAAGTAGCGGGAGGGTCATACGCCGAGCAGTACTTC,CASKVAGGSYAEQYF
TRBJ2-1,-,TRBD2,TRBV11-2,TGTGCCAGCAGCATACTATGGACTAGCGGGAGGTCCCATGAGCAGTTCTTC,CASSILWTSGRSHEQFF
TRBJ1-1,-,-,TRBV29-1,TGCAGCGTCCGTCCCTTAACTGAAGCTTTCTTT,CSVRPLTEAFF
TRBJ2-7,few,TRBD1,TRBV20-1,TGCAGTGCTAGAACTCAGAGCCTGGGACAGGGATCCCAATACGAGCAGTACTTC,CSARTQSLGQGSQYEQYF
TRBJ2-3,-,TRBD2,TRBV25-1,TGTGCCAGCAGTGGGGAGGGCGGACGGTTGACAGATACGCAGTATTTT,CASSGEGGRLTDTQYF
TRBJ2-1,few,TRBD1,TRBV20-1,TGCAGTGCTAGAGGATGGGACAGGGGTTTCAATGAGCAGTTCTTC,CSARGWDRGFNEQFF
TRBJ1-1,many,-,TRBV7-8,TGTGCCAGCAGCTTAGATCTAGGGGTGGGAACAGACAACACTGAAGCTTTCTTT,CASSLDLGVGTDNTEAFF
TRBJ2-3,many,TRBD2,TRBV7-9,TGTGCCAGCAGCTTAGCCCCGGCCTTTGCGGGGGACACAGATACGCAGTATTTT,CASSLAPAFAGDTDTQYF
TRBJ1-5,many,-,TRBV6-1,TGTGCCAGCAGTGAGGCAGGGCCTCGCTCACAGCATTTT,CASSEAGPRSQHF
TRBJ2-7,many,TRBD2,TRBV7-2,TGTGCCAGCAGCCTACGTGGCGGGAGGGCCTACGAGCAGTACTTC,CASSLRGGRAYEQYF
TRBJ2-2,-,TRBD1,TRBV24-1,TGTGCCACCAGTGATTTCCGGACAGGGGGCTTCTCCACCGGGGAGCTGTTTTTT,CATSDFRTGGFSTGELFF
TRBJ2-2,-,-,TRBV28,TGTGCCAGAGTAAGGAACCTACAGGGACAGAACACCGGGGAGCTGTTTTTT,CARVRNLQGQNTGELFF
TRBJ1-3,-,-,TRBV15,TGTGCCACCAGCAGAGATTTGGGGGCTGGAAACACCATATATTTT,CATSRDLGAGNTIYF
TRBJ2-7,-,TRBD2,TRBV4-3,TGCGCCAGCAGCCAAGGGGCCGGGACTAGCGTCTACGAGCAGTACTTC,CASSQGAGTSVYEQYF
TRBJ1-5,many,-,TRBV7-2,TGTGCCAGCAGCTTAGCCCTAGGACAGCGGAATCAGCCCCAGCATTTT,CASSLALGQRNQPQHF
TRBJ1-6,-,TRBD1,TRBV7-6,TGTGCCAGCAGCTCTCAACCCGGACAGGGGAGTTCACCCCTCCACTTT,CASSSQPGQGSSPLHF
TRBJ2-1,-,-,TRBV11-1,TGTGCCAGCAGCTTACATGGGATTGACAATGAGCAGTTCTTC,CASSLHGIDNEQFF
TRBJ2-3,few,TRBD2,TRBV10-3,TGTGCCATCAGTGAGTCAGGGCGGGAGGTTCGGGATACGCAGTATTTT,CAISESGREVRDTQYF